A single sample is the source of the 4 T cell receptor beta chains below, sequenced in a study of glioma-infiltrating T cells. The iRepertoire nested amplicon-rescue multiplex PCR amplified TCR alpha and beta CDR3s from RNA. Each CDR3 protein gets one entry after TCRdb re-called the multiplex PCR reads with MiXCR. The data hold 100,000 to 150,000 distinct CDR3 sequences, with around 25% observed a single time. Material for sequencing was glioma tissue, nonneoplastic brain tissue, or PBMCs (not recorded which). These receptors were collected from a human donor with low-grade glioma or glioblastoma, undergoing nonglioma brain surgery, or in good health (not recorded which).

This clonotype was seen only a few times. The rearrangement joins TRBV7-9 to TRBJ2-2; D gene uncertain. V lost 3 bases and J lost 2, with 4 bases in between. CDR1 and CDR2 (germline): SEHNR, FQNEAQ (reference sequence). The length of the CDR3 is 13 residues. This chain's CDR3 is CASSFTNTGELFF. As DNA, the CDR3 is TGTGCCAGCAGCTTCACAAACACCGGGGAGCTGTTTTTT.

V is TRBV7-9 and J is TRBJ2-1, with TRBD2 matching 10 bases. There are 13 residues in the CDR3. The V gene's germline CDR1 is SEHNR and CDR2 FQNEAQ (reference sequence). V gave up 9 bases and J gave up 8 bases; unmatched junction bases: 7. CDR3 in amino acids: CASVSGGGDEQFF. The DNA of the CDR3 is TGTGCCAGTGTGAGCGGGGGGGGAGATGAGCAGTTCTTC.

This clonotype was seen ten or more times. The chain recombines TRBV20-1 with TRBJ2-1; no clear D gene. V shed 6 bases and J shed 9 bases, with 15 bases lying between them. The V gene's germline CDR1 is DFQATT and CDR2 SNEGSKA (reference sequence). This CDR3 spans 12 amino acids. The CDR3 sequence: CSAPSYLSEQFF. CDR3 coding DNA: TGCAGTGCCCCTTCGTATCTTTCTGAGCAGTTCTTC.

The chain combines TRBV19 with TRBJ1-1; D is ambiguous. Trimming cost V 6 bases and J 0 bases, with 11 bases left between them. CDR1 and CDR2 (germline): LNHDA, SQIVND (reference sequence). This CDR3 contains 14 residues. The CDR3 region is CASRDTSMNTEAFF. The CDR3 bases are TGTGCCAGTAGGGATACAAGTATGAACACTGAAGCTTTCTTT.